The text below deals with one T cell receptor (beta chain). This receptor's antigen is unknown. No base quality information exists; no much larger clone differs at one position. Looking up the germline V gene yields CDR1 SQVTM and CDR2 ANQGSEA. Counted from cysteine to phenylalanine, this CDR3 has 12 amino acids. CDR3 DNA only is kept here, 36 bases in frame from base 1. V and J are truncated by 6 bases and 0 bases respectively, leaving an intervening sequence of 6 bases. This record belongs to a study of CD8 T cells in Susac syndrome (dated by TCRdb to the late 2010s). Background for the entire study: Of the Susac syndrome patients who were sequenced, more than 5 had clinically active disease and eight or nine were in clinical remission. At the time of blood withdrawal, Susac syndrome patients were either therapy-naive, taking corticosteroids (with some also receiving IVIg), or on IVIg alone. Whether CD8+ T cell activation and differentiation in Susac syndrome was antigen driven was tested using repertoire sequencing. Overall results and qualifications from the work: The CD4+ T cell repertoire of patients with Susac syndrome showed no detectable clonal expansion. The TCR sequencing and HLA analysis was acknowledged to have included a relatively small number of individuals.

High-throughput TCR beta sequencing profiled peripheral blood CD8+ and CD4+ T cells from healthy donors, Susac syndrome patients and multiple sclerosis patients. Susac syndrome patients met recently defined diagnostic criteria for definite or probable disease. CD8+ TEMRA cells were enriched by FACS, while bulk CD8+ and CD4+ T cells were purified by magnetic negative isolation. Blood was collected in EDTA tubes and processed within 24 hours, with PBMCs isolated through density gradient centrifugation. PBMCs intended for TCR sequencing were frozen in liquid nitrogen and were later thawed in a 37 degrees C water bath. The sorted or isolated CD4+, CD8+ and CD8+ TEMRA cells reached a purity of at least 90%. RNA was extracted with the RNeasy kit and 0.5 to 1 ug was reverse transcribed using random hexamers. The immunoSEQ multiplex PCR assay, which covers 54 Vbeta and 13 Jbeta segments, was used to amplify TCR beta CDR3 regions. Bias from PCR amplification was corrected by using a synthetic template baseline for primer optimization and for computational correction. The source study handled its data this way. Only productive sequences were kept, with reads annotated to V, D and J genes according to IMGT and analyzed in immunoSEQ Analyzer. Clonality was calculated as one minus the Shannon entropy normalized by log2 of the number of productive unique sequences. Public and private clones were assessed among the 100 most prevalent clones of each patient and control. Susac-specific clones were defined as absent from healthy and MS cohorts, roughly 1,100 published viral clones and other ImmuneACCESS disease sequences. TCRdb reran the public reads through fastp at Q25 and MiXCR, keeping productive beta chains. For every CDR3 protein sequence, its rows merge into one entry that carries the most common genes and DNA. These V and J calls derive from TCRdb rather than the authors' analysis. The sample table records tens of thousands of distinct CDR3 sequences; 85% to 95% of these occur just once. Together, the top ten hold approximately 0.15% of the sample.

Material: CD4+ T cells from PBMCs. The TCR originated in a human donor with Susac syndrome. The rearranged chain carries TRBV29-1 and TRBJ2-4; TRBD2 is a weak D gene call, 5 bases matching. The nucleotide sequence reads TGCAGCGTGAGGGAAGCCAAAAACATTCAGTACTTC. Its translation reads: CSVREAKNIQYF.